This is a list of T cell receptor beta chains from one sample in a study of blood T cell repertoires in COVID-19. Repertoires were generated with immunoSEQ multiplex PCR, while TCRdb's copy carries only in-frame clones and drops some. Here the sample spans fewer than 25,000 clones, about 90% being singletons. The sequencing input was peripheral blood. These receptors all come from a human donor with active COVID-19. The donor label of this sample is uncertain. The CDR3 runs from the conserved cysteine through the conserved F or W. The D gene is left open where the match is weak. Size is stated for part of the rows, as once, few or many counts, or as a class when the clone is expanded.

clone size	D gene	J gene	V gene	CDR3 DNA	CDR3 protein
NA	NA	TRBJ1-4	TRBV4-2	TGTGCCAGCAGCCCTTACACCGGGAGACCTGAAAAACTGTTTTTT	CASSPYTGRPEKLFF
few	TRBD2	TRBJ2-1	TRBV10-1	TGCGCCGGCCTCGAACCGGGCGGGAGGGCCAATGAGCAGTTCTTC	CAGLEPGGRANEQFF
NA	TRBD2	TRBJ2-5	TRBV29-1	TGCAGCGTTGAAGTCCCGTGGGGGCTAGCGGGAGGGCGCCAAGAGACCCAGTACTTC	CSVEVPWGLAGGRQETQYF
NA	NA	TRBJ1-6	TRBV11-3	TGTGCCAGCAGCGTCCTCCGGGGCTCCTATAATTCACCCCTCCACTTT	CASSVLRGSYNSPLHF
NA	NA	TRBJ1-1	TRBV18	TGTGCCAGCTCACTACAGAAATCGAACACTGAAGCTTTCTTT	CASSLQKSNTEAFF
NA	TRBD1	TRBJ2-7	TRBV29-1	TGCAGCGTGCGGGGACAGGGGTACGAGCAGTACTTC	CSVRGQGYEQYF
NA	NA	TRBJ2-7	TRBV5-6	TGTGCCAGCAGCTTGGGGCACGAGCAGTACTTC	CASSLGHEQYF
NA	NA	TRBJ2-1	TRBV30	TGTGCCTGGAGTGTACGGTATGAGCAGTTCTTC	CAWSVRYEQFF
NA	TRBD1	TRBJ2-7	TRBV5-6	TGTGCCAGCAGGGGGACAGACCTCTACGAGCAGTACTTC	CASRGTDLYEQYF
NA	NA	TRBJ1-5	TRBV6-5	TGTGCCAGCAGGGCGGGGGTGAATAGCAATCAGCCCCAGCATTTT	CASRAGVNSNQPQHF
NA	NA	TRBJ1-5	TRBV3-1/TRBV3-2	TGTGCCAGCAGCCACGGGGAGAATCAGCCCCAGCATTTT	CASSHGENQPQHF
NA	TRBD2	TRBJ2-7	TRBV6-5	TGTGCCAGCAGTTACTCGATCCCGGCGGGGGCCTACGAGCAGTACTTC	CASSYSIPAGAYEQYF
NA	NA	TRBJ2-7	TRBV6-6	TGTGCCAGCAAGTACGGGGTCGCCTACGAGCAGTACTTC	CASKYGVAYEQYF
NA	TRBD2	TRBJ2-3	TRBV2	TGTGCCAGCAACGGGGGGGCGTTTGCAGATACGCAGTATTTT	CASNGGAFADTQYF
NA	NA	TRBJ2-7	TRBV19	TGTGCCAGTAGTACTACCCGATACGAGCAGTACTTC	CASSTTRYEQYF
NA	TRBD1	TRBJ2-7	TRBV6-2/TRBV6-3	TGTGCCAGCAGTTGGACAGGGACCTACGAGCAGTACTTC	CASSWTGTYEQYF
NA	TRBD1	TRBJ2-2	TRBV5-1	TGCGCCAGCAGCTGGGGACAGGAGACAAACACCGGGGAGCTGTTTTTT	CASSWGQETNTGELFF
NA	TRBD1	TRBJ2-1	TRBV6-6	TGTGCCAGCAGTGGAATGGACAGGGGATCCTACAATGAGCAGTTCTTC	CASSGMDRGSYNEQFF
NA	TRBD1	TRBJ2-2	TRBV5-1	TGCGCCAGCAGCCCCAAAGGAACAGGGGGCTGGGGGGAGCTGTTTTTT	CASSPKGTGGWGELFF
NA	NA	TRBJ2-3	TRBV4-2	TGTGCCAGCAGCCAAGATGGCCTAGCATCATCAGATACGCAGTATTTT	CASSQDGLASSDTQYF
few	NA	TRBJ2-2	TRBV5-1	TGCGCCAGCAGCCAGGATCTGCCCGGGGAGCTGTTTTTT	CASSQDLPGELFF
NA	NA	TRBJ2-2	TRBV7-9	TGTGCCAGCAGCTTAACCACAGGGTTCCTGGGACCTAACACCGGGGAGCTGTTTTTT	CASSLTTGFLGPNTGELFF
NA	TRBD1	TRBJ2-7	TRBV20-1	TGCAGTGCTAGTGGTCTAACCGGGACAGGGAGCGAGCAGTACTTC	CSASGLTGTGSEQYF
NA	TRBD1	TRBJ2-3	TRBV3-1/TRBV3-2	TGTGCCAGCAGCCAAGACCTACTCTTCCGGGACAGCCCCACAGATACGCAGTATTTT	CASSQDLLFRDSPTDTQYF
NA	TRBD1	TRBJ2-3	TRBV9	TGTGCCAGCAGCGTGAGGACAGGGGAGAGCGGGGCAAAATCGAATACGCAGTATTTT	CASSVRTGESGAKSNTQYF
NA	TRBD2	TRBJ2-5	TRBV11-3	TGTGCCAGCAGCTTAACGGGACTAGCGGGCCCATTACAAGAGACCCAGTACTTC	CASSLTGLAGPLQETQYF
once	NA	TRBJ2-1	TRBV11-3	TGTGCCAGCAGCTTAAAGGGTGTGGGGCGGGGAACCTACAATGAGCAGTTCTTC	CASSLKGVGRGTYNEQFF
NA	TRBD1	TRBJ1-1	TRBV11-2	TGTGCCAGCAGCCCTCAACAGGGGACTGAAGCTTTCTTT	CASSPQQGTEAFF
NA	TRBD2	TRBJ2-7	TRBV6-2/TRBV6-3	TGTGCCAGCAGTTTGGCGGGAGAGGTCGACGAGCAGTACTTC	CASSLAGEVDEQYF
NA	TRBD1	TRBJ1-3	TRBV4-1	TGCGCCAGCAGCGCTCGGACAGGGGGCGCCGATGGAAACACCATATATTTT	CASSARTGGADGNTIYF
NA	NA	TRBJ2-3	TRBV11-3	TGTGCCAGCAGCTTAGGACAGATTAGCACAGATACGCAGTATTTT	CASSLGQISTDTQYF
NA	NA	TRBJ1-3	TRBV6-1	TGTGCCAGCAGTGAAGATGGCTTCTCTGGAAACACCATATATTTT	CASSEDGFSGNTIYF
NA	TRBD1	TRBJ1-2	TRBV19	TGTGCCAGTAGTCCTCGTAGGACAGGGGATGGCTACACCTTC	CASSPRRTGDGYTF
NA	TRBD2	TRBJ2-3	TRBV9	TGTGCCAGCAGCGCCTCAGCGGGAGGGCCGTCAGATACGCAGTATTTT	CASSASAGGPSDTQYF
NA	NA	TRBJ2-7	TRBV30	TGTGCCTGGCGTTACCTTCCAGGCTACGAGCAGTACTTC	CAWRYLPGYEQYF
NA	TRBD2	TRBJ2-5	TRBV28	TGTGCCAGCAGTCCGGCGGGAGGGGCAGAGACCCAGTACTTC	CASSPAGGAETQYF
once	NA	TRBJ1-3	TRBV30	TGTGCCTGGACTCCAGGGAACTCTGGAAACACCATATATTTT	CAWTPGNSGNTIYF
NA	TRBD1	TRBJ2-7	TRBV18	TGTGCCAGCTCACAAGGGACAGGGAGCTCCTACGAGCAGTACTTC	CASSQGTGSSYEQYF
NA	NA	TRBJ2-3	TRBV5-1	TGCGCCAGCAGCTTGAGTAGCGAGGCAGATACGCAGTATTTT	CASSLSSEADTQYF
NA	TRBD2	TRBJ2-5	TRBV4-2	TGTGCCAGCAGCCCTAAACCGGGACTAGCGGGAGTAACCATCCAGTACTTC	CASSPKPGLAGVTIQYF
NA	NA	TRBJ2-5	TRBV10-1	TGCGCCAGCAGTGAGAACTACAGGCCGGAGACCCAGTACTTC	CASSENYRPETQYF
NA	TRBD1	TRBJ1-5	TRBV19	TGTGCCAGTAGTATAGAGGGGGACAGGGAAGTCCGGCAGCCCCAGCATTTT	CASSIEGDREVRQPQHF
NA	NA	TRBJ2-1	TRBV15	TGTGCCACCAGCAGACAACAGGGCGCCTACAATGAGCAGTTCTTC	CATSRQQGAYNEQFF
NA	TRBD1	TRBJ1-6	TRBV30	TGTGCCTGGAGTCCCGACAGGGCACCCCTCCACTTT	CAWSPDRAPLHF